Presented here are 13 T cell receptor beta chains from one specimen sequenced in a study of identical twins (dated by TCRdb to the mid-2010s). Libraries came from 5' RACE. Reads for this sample came from an Illumina HiSeq 2000. TCRdb redid the processing of the public reads, applying fastp at Q25 and MiXCR, and retained in-frame beta chains. Records with the same CDR3 protein are collapsed into one entry carrying the most frequent genes and DNA. The sample contains approximately 300,000 distinct CDR3 sequences, 7.5% to 9.5% of them found a single time. The biggest ten clones account for about 7.1% of the sample. This sample also appeared in a second study, on yellow fever vaccine responses in identical twins.

Sequenced: CD8+ T cells sorted from blood. These receptors originate from a woman under 30 in good health.

The chain recombines TRBV7-9 with TRBJ1-2, with D perhaps TRBD1 (5 bases). Trimming cost V 5 bases and J 6 bases, with 10 bases left between them. The CDR3 is 12 amino acids. Germline V gene data show CDR1 as SEHNR and CDR2 as FQNEAQ (reference sequence). The CDR3 nucleotides read TGTGCCAGCAGCCCCGGGACGGATGGCTACACCTTC. It codes for CASSPGTDGYTF. Combining the CDR3 with reference TRBV7-9 and TRBJ1-2 gives the whole variable domain DTGVSQNPRHKITKRGQNVTFRCDPISEHNRLYWYRQTLGQGPEFLTYFQNEAQLEKSRLLSDRFSAERPKGSFSTLEIQRTEQGDSAMYLCASSPGTDGYTFGSGTRLTVV.

This clonotype was seen ten or more times. The chain uses TRBV12-3 or TRBV12-4 and TRBJ1-1, with a possible D match to TRBD1 (5 bases). The V gene lost 7 bases and the J gene lost 0 bases, with 9 bases spanning the gap. This CDR3 has 13 residues. Here the CDR3 reads CASTGTVNTEAFF. CDR3 DNA sequence: TGTGCCAGCACCGGGACGGTGAACACTGAAGCTTTCTTT.

The sample holds a few counts of this clonotype. One end of the junction varies from germline; a read error may be responsible. The chain joins TRBV25-1 to TRBJ2-7; tentatively, D is TRBD1 or TRBD2 (5 bases each). This CDR3 has 15 residues. CDR1 and CDR2 (germline): MGHDK, SYGVNS. CDR3 sequence (DNA): TGTGCCAGCAGTGACCGGGGCCAGATGATCTACGAGCCGTACTTC. Translated: CASSDRGQMIYEPYF.

This clonotype came up a few times. The chain carries TRBV6-5 and TRBJ2-5; D may be TRBD2 (6 bases). V dropped 5 bases and J dropped 0 bases, with 13 bases sitting between them. CDR3 length equals 15 residues. In germline, CDR1 is MNHEY, CDR2 SVGAGI. CDR3 amino acids: CASSHPGLNQETQYF. The CDR3, as DNA: TGTGCCAGCAGTCACCCGGGACTGAACCAAGAGACCCAGTACTTC.

The chain joins TRBV7-9 to TRBJ2-7; D is unclear. Germline V gives CDR1 SEHNR, CDR2 FQNEAQ (reference sequence). The germline V and J ends were trimmed by 2 bases and 2 bases, with 10 bases remaining between them. The CDR3 totals 14 residues. In nucleotides, the CDR3 is TGTGCCAGCAGCTTATCGAGCGCTACCTACGAGCAGTACTTC. Amino acid sequence: CASSLSSATYEQYF.

This clonotype was recorded only once. The gene calls are TRBV4-3 and TRBJ2-1; D is possibly TRBD1 or TRBD2 (5 bases each). CDR1 and CDR2 from the germline V gene are LGHNA and YSLEER. The CDR3 sequence is 16 residues long. V was cut by 0 bases and J by 4 bases, with 13 bases left in between. CDR3: CASSQEAGWGYNEQFF. The CDR3 nucleotides read TGCGCCAGCAGCCAAGAGGCAGGGTGGGGGTACAATGAGCAGTTCTTC.

This clonotype was seen only a few times. The rearrangement joins TRBV19 to TRBJ2-1; 10 nucleotides line up with TRBD2. CDR1 and CDR2 from the germline V gene are LNHDA and SQIVND (reference sequence). CDR3 length equals 15 residues. J was trimmed by 7 bases and V by 3 bases; bases with no gene match: 6. CDR3 amino acids: CASSILAGVFNEQFF. DNA for the CDR3: TGTGCCAGTAGTATCCTAGCGGGAGTTTTTAATGAGCAGTTCTTC.

This clonotype was counted a few times. The chain links TRBV5-1 to TRBJ2-7; weak D call: TRBD2 (6 bases). CDR1 SGHRS and CDR2 YFSETQ come from the germline V gene. Trimming shortened V by 1 base and J by 3 bases, and 17 bases separated the two germline ends. This CDR3 region has 16 residues. CDR3 DNA: TGCGCCAGCAGCTTGAATGACGCGGGACCCTTCTACGAGCAGTACTTC. As protein: CASSLNDAGPFYEQYF.

This clonotype was found many times. The chain links TRBV5-4 to TRBJ1-2, with 9 bases lining up with TRBD1. V shed 3 bases and J 3 bases; nucleotides not matched to a gene: 9. The CDR3 is 16 amino acids. Germline assignment: CDR1 SGHNT and CDR2 YYREEE (reference sequence). The CDR3 is CASSSMTGGEDYGYTF. CDR3 DNA sequence: TGTGCCAGCAGCTCGATGACAGGGGGAGAGGACTATGGCTACACCTTC.

A few counts support this clonotype. The chain joins TRBV6-1 to TRBJ1-2, with a weak D call TRBD1 (6 bases). Germline V gene lookup returns CDR1 MNHNS and CDR2 SASEGT. The CDR3 has 13 amino acids. With 5 bases removed from V and 6 bases from J, the gap between germline ends came to 13 bases. The CDR3 reads CASSLTGPDGYTF. CDR3 DNA sequence: TGTGCCAGCAGTCTCACAGGGCCTGATGGCTACACCTTC.

In its sample, this clonotype ranks as medium-sized. This chain links TRBV11-2 with TRBJ2-1; 11 bases map to TRBD2. CDR1 is SGHAT, CDR2 FQNNGV, per germline. The CDR3 sequence is 15 residues long. V lost 6 bases to trimming and J lost 9 bases; unmatched junction nucleotides: 10. For the CDR3, the DNA is TGTGCCAGCAGTTCGCTAGCGGGAGGTTCCAGTGAGCAGTTCTTC. The encoded protein is CASSSLAGGSSEQFF.

This clonotype was seen many times. The chain recombines TRBV3-1 with TRBJ2-7; TRBD1 might be the D (6 bases). V shed 1 base and J shed 4 bases, with 8 bases lying between them. This CDR3 is built from 13 residues. Germline-derived CDR1 and CDR2 are LGHDT and YNNKEL (reference sequence). This chain's CDR3 is CASSQGTGYEQYF. CDR3 bases: TGTGCCAGCAGCCAAGGAACAGGGTACGAGCAGTACTTC.

This clonotype has a handful of counts. V usage is TRBV20-1 and J usage is TRBJ2-7; 7 bases agree with TRBD2. The CDR3 loop spans 14 amino acids. CDR1 DFQATT and CDR2 SNEGSKA come from the germline V gene (reference sequence). V shed 3 bases and J 3 bases; nucleotides not matched to a gene: 8. CDR3 in DNA: TGCAGTGCTAGCGATCGGGAGGTAATCTACGAGCAGTACTTC. Translation: CSASDREVIYEQYF.